This T cell receptor (beta chain) was profiled in a study of cytomegalovirus exposure and HLA in healthy donors. V lost 2 bases, J lost 4 bases, and 11 bases lay in between. The germline V gene encodes CDR1 SGHAT and CDR2 FQNNGV. The CDR3 covers 14 residues. About this clone itself: Its specificity is not known.

In the PCR, 60 Vbeta and 13 Jbeta primers were used. The assay was immunoSEQ multiplex PCR, and TCRdb's table has in-frame clones only and misses some. The profile covers some 130,000 clones, with 60% to 80% appearing a single time and 2.2% taken by the ten largest. Study-level points and caveats: V- and J-gene trimming of TCR beta was linked (in a later analysis) to a missense DCLRE1C variant.

The clonotype originates from a man younger than 40 in good health and CMV-seronegative. The rearrangement joins TRBV11-2 to TRBJ2-5; a possible D gene is TRBD1 (6 bases). Material: PBMCs. CDR3 bases: TGTGCCAGCAGCTTACGTCAGGGGAGAGAGACCCAGTACTTC. Translation: CASSLRQGRETQYF.